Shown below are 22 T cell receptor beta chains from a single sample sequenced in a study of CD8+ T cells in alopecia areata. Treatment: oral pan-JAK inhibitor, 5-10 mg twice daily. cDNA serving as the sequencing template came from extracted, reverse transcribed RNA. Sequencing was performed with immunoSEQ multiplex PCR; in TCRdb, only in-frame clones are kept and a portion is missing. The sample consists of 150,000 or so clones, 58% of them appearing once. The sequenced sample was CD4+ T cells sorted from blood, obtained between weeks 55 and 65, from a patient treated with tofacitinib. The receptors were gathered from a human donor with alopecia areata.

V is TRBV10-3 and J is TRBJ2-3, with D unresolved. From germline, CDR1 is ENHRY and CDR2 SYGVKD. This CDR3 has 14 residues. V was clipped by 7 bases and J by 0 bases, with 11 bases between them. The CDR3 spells CAITADTSTDTQYF. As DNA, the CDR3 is TGTGCCATCACGGCGGATACTAGCACAGATACGCAGTATTTT.

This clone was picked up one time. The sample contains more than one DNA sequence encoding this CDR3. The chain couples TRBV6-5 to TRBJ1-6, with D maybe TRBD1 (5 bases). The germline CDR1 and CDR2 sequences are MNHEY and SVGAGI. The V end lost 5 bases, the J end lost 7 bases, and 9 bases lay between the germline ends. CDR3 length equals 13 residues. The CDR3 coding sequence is TGTGCCAGCAGTAGGGGAACGAATTCACCCCTCCACTTT. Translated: CASSRGTNSPLHF.

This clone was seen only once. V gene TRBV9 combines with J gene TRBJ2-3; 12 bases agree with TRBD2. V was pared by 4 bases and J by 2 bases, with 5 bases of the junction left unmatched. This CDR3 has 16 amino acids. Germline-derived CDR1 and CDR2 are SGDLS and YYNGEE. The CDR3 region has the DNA TGTGCCAGCAGCCCCCTAGCGGGGGGGTTCACAGATACGCAGTATTTT. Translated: CASSPLAGGFTDTQYF.

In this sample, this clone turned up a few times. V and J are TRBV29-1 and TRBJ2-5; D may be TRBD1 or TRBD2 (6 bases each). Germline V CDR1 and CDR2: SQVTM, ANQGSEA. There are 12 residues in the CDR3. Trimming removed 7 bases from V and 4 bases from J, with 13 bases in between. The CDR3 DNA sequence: TGCAGCGGGTGGGGGGCCGGAGAGACCCAGTACTTC. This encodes CSGWGAGETQYF.

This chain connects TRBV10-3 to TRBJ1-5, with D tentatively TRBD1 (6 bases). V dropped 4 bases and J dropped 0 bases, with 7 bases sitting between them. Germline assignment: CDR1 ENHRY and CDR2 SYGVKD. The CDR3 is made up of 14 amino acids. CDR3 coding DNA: TGTGCCATCAGTGCAGGGGATAGCAATCAGCCCCAGCATTTT. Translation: CAISAGDSNQPQHF.

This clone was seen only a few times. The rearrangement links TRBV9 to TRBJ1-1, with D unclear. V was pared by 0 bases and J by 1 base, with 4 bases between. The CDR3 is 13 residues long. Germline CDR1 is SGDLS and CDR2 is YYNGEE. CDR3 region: CASSVEPNTEAFF. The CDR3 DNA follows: TGTGCCAGCAGCGTAGAACCGAACACTGAAGCTTTCTTT.

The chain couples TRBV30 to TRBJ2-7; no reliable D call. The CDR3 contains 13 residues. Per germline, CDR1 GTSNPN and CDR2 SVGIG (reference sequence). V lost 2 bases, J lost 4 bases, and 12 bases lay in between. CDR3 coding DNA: TGTGCCTGGAGTCCATCCGGGTCTTACGAGCAGTACTTC. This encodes CAWSPSGSYEQYF.

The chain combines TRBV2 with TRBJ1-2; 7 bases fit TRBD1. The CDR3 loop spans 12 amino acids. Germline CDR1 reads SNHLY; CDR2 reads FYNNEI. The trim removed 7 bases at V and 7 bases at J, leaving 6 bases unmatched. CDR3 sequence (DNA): TGTGCCAGCACCCGACAGGGAGGTGGCTACACCTTC. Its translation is CASTRQGGGYTF.

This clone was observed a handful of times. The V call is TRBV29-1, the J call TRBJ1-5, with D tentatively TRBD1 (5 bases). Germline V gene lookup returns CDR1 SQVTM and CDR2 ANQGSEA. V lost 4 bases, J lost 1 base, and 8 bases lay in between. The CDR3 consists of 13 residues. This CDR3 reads CSVVSGSNQPQHF. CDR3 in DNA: TGCAGCGTTGTGTCAGGGAGCAATCAGCCCCAGCATTTT. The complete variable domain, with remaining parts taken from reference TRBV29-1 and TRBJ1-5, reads SAVISQKPSRDICQRGTSLTIQCQVDSQVTMMFWYRQQPGQSLTLIATANQGSEATYESGFVIDKFPISRPNLTFSTLTVSNMSPEDSSIYLCSVVSGSNQPQHFGDGTRLSIL.

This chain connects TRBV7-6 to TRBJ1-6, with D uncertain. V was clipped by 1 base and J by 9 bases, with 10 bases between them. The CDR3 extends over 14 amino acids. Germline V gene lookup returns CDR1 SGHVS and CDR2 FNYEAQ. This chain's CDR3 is CASSLDLGSSPLHF. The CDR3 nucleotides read TGTGCCAGCAGCTTAGATTTAGGAAGTTCACCCCTCCACTTT.

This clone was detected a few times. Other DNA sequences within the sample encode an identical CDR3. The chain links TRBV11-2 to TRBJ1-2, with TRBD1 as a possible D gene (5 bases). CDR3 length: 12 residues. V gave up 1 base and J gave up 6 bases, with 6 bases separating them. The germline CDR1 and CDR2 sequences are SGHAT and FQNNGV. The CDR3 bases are TGTGCCAGCAGCTTAGGCAGGGATGGCTACACCTTC. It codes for CASSLGRDGYTF.

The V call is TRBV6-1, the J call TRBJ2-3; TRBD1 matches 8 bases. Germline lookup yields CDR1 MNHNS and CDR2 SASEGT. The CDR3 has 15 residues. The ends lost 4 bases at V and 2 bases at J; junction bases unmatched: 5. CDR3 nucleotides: TGTGCCAGCAGTGGGACAGGGTGGGACACAGATACGCAGTATTTT. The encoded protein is CASSGTGWDTDTQYF.

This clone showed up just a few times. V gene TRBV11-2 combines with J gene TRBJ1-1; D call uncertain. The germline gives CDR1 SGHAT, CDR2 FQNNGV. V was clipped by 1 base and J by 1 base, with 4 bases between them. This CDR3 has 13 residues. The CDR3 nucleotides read TGTGCCAGCAGCTTAGTGGCGAACACTGAAGCTTTCTTT. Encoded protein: CASSLVANTEAFF.

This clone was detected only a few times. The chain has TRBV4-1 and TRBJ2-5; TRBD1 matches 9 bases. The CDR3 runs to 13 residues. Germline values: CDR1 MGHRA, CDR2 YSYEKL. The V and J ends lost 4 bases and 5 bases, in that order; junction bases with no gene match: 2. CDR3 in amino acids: CASSLQGAETQYF. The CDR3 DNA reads TGCGCCAGCAGCCTACAGGGGGCTGAGACCCAGTACTTC.

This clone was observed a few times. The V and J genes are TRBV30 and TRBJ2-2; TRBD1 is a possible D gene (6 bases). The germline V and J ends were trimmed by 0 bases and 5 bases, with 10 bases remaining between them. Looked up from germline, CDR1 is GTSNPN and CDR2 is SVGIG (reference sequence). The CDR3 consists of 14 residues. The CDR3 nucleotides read TGTGCCTGGAGTGTAGGACAGAAGACCGGGGAGCTGTTTTTT. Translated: CAWSVGQKTGELFF.

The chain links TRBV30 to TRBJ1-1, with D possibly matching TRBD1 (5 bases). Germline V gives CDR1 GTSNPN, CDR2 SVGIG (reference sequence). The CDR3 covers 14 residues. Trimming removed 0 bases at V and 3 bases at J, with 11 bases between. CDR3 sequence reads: CAWSVQARDTEAFF. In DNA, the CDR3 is TGTGCCTGGAGTGTACAGGCCCGGGACACTGAAGCTTTCTTT.

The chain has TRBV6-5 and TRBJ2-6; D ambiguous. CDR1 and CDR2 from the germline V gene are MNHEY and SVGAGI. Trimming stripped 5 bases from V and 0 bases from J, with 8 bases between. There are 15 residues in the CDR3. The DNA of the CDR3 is TGTGCCAGCAGTCCGGTCATCTCTGGGGCCAACGTCCTGACTTTC. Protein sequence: CASSPVISGANVLTF.

The CDR3 DNA sequence: TGTGCCAGCACCGTAATCATTTGGGATGAGCAGTTCTTC. Its protein is CASTVIIWDEQFF. The chain links TRBV5-6 to TRBJ2-1; D unresolved. CDR1 SGHDT and CDR2 YYEEEE come from the germline V gene. V was cut by 6 bases and J by 8 bases, with 15 bases left in between. The CDR3 loop spans 13 amino acids.

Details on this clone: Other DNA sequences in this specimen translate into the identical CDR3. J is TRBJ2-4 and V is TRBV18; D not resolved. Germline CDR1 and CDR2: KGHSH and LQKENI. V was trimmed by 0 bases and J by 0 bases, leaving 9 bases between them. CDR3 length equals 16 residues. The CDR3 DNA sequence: TGTGCCAGCTCACCACCTAACAGACTAGCCAAAAACATTCAGTACTTC. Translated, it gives CASSPPNRLAKNIQYF.

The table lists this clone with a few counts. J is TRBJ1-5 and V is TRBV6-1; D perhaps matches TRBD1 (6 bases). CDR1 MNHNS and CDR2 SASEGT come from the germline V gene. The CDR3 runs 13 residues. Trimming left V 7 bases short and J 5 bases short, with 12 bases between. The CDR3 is CASTGGGDQPQHF. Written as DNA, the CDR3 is TGTGCCAGCACCGGGGGCGGGGATCAGCCCCAGCATTTT.

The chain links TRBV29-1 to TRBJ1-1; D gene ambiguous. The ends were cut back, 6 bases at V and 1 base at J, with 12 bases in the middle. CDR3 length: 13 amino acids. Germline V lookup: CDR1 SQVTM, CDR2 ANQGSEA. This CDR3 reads CSVHQRKNTEAFF. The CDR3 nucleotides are TGCAGCGTCCACCAGCGGAAGAACACTGAAGCTTTCTTT.

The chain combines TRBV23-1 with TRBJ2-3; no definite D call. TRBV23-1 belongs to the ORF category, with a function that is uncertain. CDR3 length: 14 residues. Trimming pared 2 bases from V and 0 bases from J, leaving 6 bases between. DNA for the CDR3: TGCGCCAGCAGTCAAGGGCCTAGCACAGATACGCAGTATTTT. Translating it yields CASSQGPSTDTQYF.